Following are 16 T cell receptor beta chains from one sample sequenced in a study of T cell clones after liver transplantation. Data came from immunoSEQ multiplex PCR; TCRdb stores just in-frame clones and leaves some out. The data hold roughly 55,000 clones, with roughly 80% observed a single time. The source was CD4+ T cells from blood, collected before liver transplant. All receptors derive from a human donor who received a liver transplant.

The chain employs TRBV5-6 and TRBJ2-3; 14 bases match TRBD2. The V segment lost 4 bases and the J segment 5 bases; nucleotides outside the gene matches: 12. CDR3 size: 18 residues. Germline values: CDR1 SGHDT, CDR2 YYEEEE. CDR3 residues: CASSMIAGTSGSRDTQYF. The CDR3 region has the DNA TGTGCCAGCAGCATGATTGCCGGGACTAGCGGGAGTAGAGATACGCAGTATTTT. Supplemented by reference TRBV5-6 and TRBJ2-3, the full variable domain reads DAGVTQSPTHLIKTRGQQVTLRCSPKSGHDTVSWYQQALGQGPQFIFQYYEEEERQRGNFPDRFSGHQFPNYSSELNVNALLLGDSALYLCASSMIAGTSGSRDTQYFGPGTRLTVL.

The J gene is TRBJ2-1, the V gene TRBV29-1, with 9 bases fitting TRBD2. V lost 3 bases and J lost 5; bases outside the gene matches: 5. The CDR3 extends over 14 amino acids. Germline assignment: CDR1 SQVTM and CDR2 ANQGSEA. The CDR3 loop reads CSVDKSSGNNEQFF. For the CDR3, the DNA is TGCAGCGTTGATAAGTCTAGCGGGAACAATGAGCAGTTCTTC.

This chain connects TRBV27 to TRBJ1-5, with 9 bases matching TRBD1. This CDR3 has 16 residues. CDR1 is MNHEY and CDR2 is SMNVEV in the germline V gene (reference sequence). V lost 5 bases, J lost 2 bases, and 7 bases stayed unmatched. In DNA, the CDR3 is TGTGCCAGCAGTGCACAGGGGGCTACGGGCAATCAGCCCCAGCATTTT. Encoded protein: CASSAQGATGNQPQHF.

Judged by abundance, this clone is medium-sized (0.01 to 0.1%). The chain has TRBV2 and TRBJ1-1; D remains ambiguous. Germline CDR1 is SNHLY and CDR2 is FYNNEI. Trimming stripped 3 bases from V and 9 bases from J, with 11 bases between. This CDR3 comprises 12 residues. The DNA of the CDR3 is TGTGCCAGCAGTGACCCGACGGGAAAAGCTTTCTTT. Translation: CASSDPTGKAFF.

The V and J genes are TRBV19 and TRBJ1-4, with D perhaps matching TRBD1 (5 bases). The germline CDR1 and CDR2 sequences are LNHDA and SQIVND (reference sequence). This CDR3 spans 17 amino acids. Trimming removed 1 base from V and 5 bases from J, with 17 bases in between. The DNA for the CDR3 is TGTGCCAGTAGTATAGCCCAGGGCCGGGTCTTCAATGAAAAACTGTTTTTT. Encoded protein: CASSIAQGRVFNEKLFF.

The V call is TRBV5-4, the J call TRBJ2-5, with 8 bases matching TRBD1. Germline values: CDR1 SGHNT, CDR2 YYREEE (reference sequence). With V trimmed by 6 bases and J by 2 bases, 9 bases remained unmatched. The CDR3 has 15 residues. CDR3 bases: TGTGCCAGCACGCCGGGACAGGCCAGTCAAGAGACCCAGTACTTC. This translates into CASTPGQASQETQYF.

The chain combines TRBV19 with TRBJ2-2; the match to TRBD1 covers 10 bases. There are 17 residues in the CDR3. V trimming: 5 bases; J trimming: 3 bases; junction bases outside the gene matches: 9. The germline gives CDR1 LNHDA, CDR2 SQIVND (reference sequence). In nucleotides, the CDR3 is TGTGCCAGTAGTCTCAGGAGAGGACAGGGGGACACCGGGGAGCTGTTTTTT. Translation gives CASSLRRGQGDTGELFF.

The chain combines TRBV15 with TRBJ2-7, with D possibly being TRBD1 or TRBD2 (6 bases each). V was trimmed by 4 bases and J by 6 bases, leaving 13 bases between them. The CDR3 covers 13 residues. The germline CDR1 and CDR2 sequences are LNHNV and YYDKDF (reference sequence). CDR3 DNA sequence: TGTGCCACCAGCAAGGGGGGTCCTTCCGAGCAGTACTTC. This sequence encodes CATSKGGPSEQYF.

The V call is TRBV18, the J call TRBJ2-7; D not resolved. V was pared by 2 bases and J by 5 bases, with 7 bases between. There are 12 residues in the CDR3. Germline CDR1 is KGHSH and CDR2 is LQKENI. CDR3 DNA: TGTGCCAGCTCACCAATTGCCCACGAGCAGTACTTC. Encoded protein: CASSPIAHEQYF. The full variable domain, completed using reference TRBV18 and TRBJ2-7, is NAGVMQNPRHLVRRRGQEARLRCSPMKGHSHVYWYRQLPEEGLKFMVYLQKENIIDESGMPKERFSAEFPKEGPSILRIQQVVRGDSAAYFCASSPIAHEQYFGPGTRLTVT.

The chain employs TRBV18 and TRBJ2-5; D remains ambiguous. The V gene lost 3 bases and the J gene lost 4 bases, with 9 bases spanning the gap. The CDR3 runs to 13 residues. The germline V gene has CDR1 KGHSH and CDR2 LQKENI. The CDR3 loop is CASSPGLRETQYF. The CDR3 nucleotides read TGTGCCAGCTCACCGGGCCTACGAGAGACCCAGTACTTC.

Only a few counts were recorded for this clone. J is TRBJ2-1 and V is TRBV7-3, with a possible D match to TRBD2 (6 bases). From germline, CDR1 is SGHTA and CDR2 FQGTGA. The germline V and J ends were trimmed by 3 bases and 10 bases, with 13 bases remaining between them. CDR3 length equals 13 residues. The CDR3 DNA reads as TGTGCCAGCAGCTTTGACGGGGGAAGAGAGCAGTTCTTC. Translation: CASSFDGGREQFF.

The chain links TRBV4-3 to TRBJ2-1; D gene uncertain. The V gene's germline CDR1 is LGHNA and CDR2 YSLEER. This CDR3 comprises 14 residues. Trimming took off 0 bases at V and 9 bases at J, with 12 bases between the two ends. The CDR3: CASSQDKGIGEQFF. The CDR3 nucleotides are TGCGCCAGCAGCCAAGATAAGGGAATCGGTGAGCAGTTCTTC.

The V gene is TRBV6-1, the J gene TRBJ1-2, with D possibly matching TRBD1 (6 bases). Trimming took 10 bases from V and 4 from J, leaving 16 bases between them. The CDR3 runs to 13 residues. Germline lookup yields CDR1 MNHNS and CDR2 SASEGT. The CDR3 is CATRGGAGYGYTF. In nucleotides, the CDR3 is TGTGCCACAAGGGGGGGCGCCGGCTATGGCTACACCTTC.

The genes are TRBV28 and TRBJ2-5; 9 bases match TRBD1. Trimming took 4 bases from V and 4 from J; bases not matched to a gene: 4. Germline CDR1 MDHEN, CDR2 SYDVKM. The CDR3 spans 14 residues. The CDR3 reads CASSSTGGGETQYF. CDR3 DNA sequence: TGTGCCAGCAGTTCGACAGGGGGGGGAGAGACCCAGTACTTC.

This chain connects TRBV19 to TRBJ1-2; D may be TRBD1 (6 bases). With 5 bases removed from V and 8 bases from J, the gap between germline ends came to 18 bases. The V gene's germline CDR1 is LNHDA and CDR2 SQIVND (reference sequence). The length of the CDR3 is 14 residues. The DNA of the CDR3 is TGTGCCAGTAGTGGTCCCCGGGGGCAACGGGGCTACACCTTC. This encodes CASSGPRGQRGYTF.

This sequence joins TRBV7-2 and TRBJ2-1; D perhaps matches TRBD1 (6 bases). V lost 3 bases, J lost 3 bases, and 12 bases lay in between. This CDR3 comprises 15 residues. Germline CDR1 reads SGHTA; CDR2 reads FQGNSA. For the CDR3, the DNA is TGTGCCAGCAGCTTTACCGGGACAAACTACAATGAGCAGTTCTTC. It codes for CASSFTGTNYNEQFF.